The present entry profiles one T cell receptor beta chain with its context. Antigen: not known. The sample belongs to a study of beta chain features in type 1 diabetes. Purities in excess of 95% were seen in all sorted populations. Findings and limits, study-wide: A moderate, significant TCRB CDR3 shortening appeared in type 1 diabetes across four CD4+ subsets. Researchers reported that naive, central memory and Treg TCRB repertoires appeared more similar in patients than in healthy donors.

Trimming left V 4 bases short and J 7 bases short, with 13 bases between. The CDR3 runs to 12 residues. Germline CDR1 and CDR2: SQVTM and ANQGSEA. The isolated RNA, all of it, was reverse transcribed, so expressed TCRB transcripts were what got sequenced. Generated by immunoSEQ multiplex PCR, the TCRdb table keeps only in-frame clones and is missing some. The sample holds some 330,000 clones, more than 9.5% seen once. V and J are TRBV29-1 and TRBJ1-1, with D maybe TRBD1 (6 bases). The sequencing sample was made of naive CD4+ T cells from blood. This clonotype was sampled from a young woman in good health. The CDR3 reads CSVAAGASEAFF. In nucleotides, the CDR3 is TGCAGCGTTGCCGCAGGGGCCAGTGAAGCTTTCTTT.